This T cell receptor (beta chain) was documented in a study of T cell repertoires in cytomegalovirus infection. At least ten counts were recorded for this clonotype. From germline, CDR1 is ENHRY and CDR2 SYGVKD. The CDR3 totals 16 residues. J was trimmed by 6 bases and V by 2 bases; bases with no gene match: 13. TCRdb redid the calling of the reads with MiXCR, one entry per CDR3 protein. Among about 230,000 distinct CDR3 sequences, around 6.2% were seen once, and the ten largest hold about 6%. This TCR derives from a human donor in good health (CMV status not recorded). Some clones in this sample may be carry-over from other donors' samples. The J gene is TRBJ2-7, the V gene TRBV10-3; 7 bases align to TRBD1. Sequenced material: PBMCs. CDR3 sequence: CAISENPRDSPGEQYF. The CDR3 DNA sequence: TGTGCCATCAGTGAGAATCCGAGGGACAGCCCCGGCGAGCAGTACTTC.